A selection of T cell receptor beta chains follows, all from one sample in a study of blood T cell repertoires in COVID-19. Assay used: immunoSEQ multiplex PCR; TCRdb lists only in-frame clones, some missing. This sample has about 85,000 clones, with around 88% found just once. The sequenced material came from peripheral blood. These receptors all come from a man aged 55 to 69 with acute or convalescent COVID-19. The CDR3 runs from the conserved cysteine through the conserved F or W. A D gene is named only where the DNA matches it firmly. Clone size appears in some rows only: once, few, many, or a class for an expanded clone.

clone size: NA; V gene: TRBV9; D gene: NA; J gene: TRBJ2-2; CDR3 protein: CASTPGRGNTGELFF; CDR3 DNA: TGTGCCAGCACCCCGGGGAGAGGGAACACCGGGGAGCTGTTTTTT
clone size: NA; V gene: TRBV30; D gene: NA; J gene: TRBJ2-7; CDR3 protein: CAWSATPLYEQYF; CDR3 DNA: TGTGCCTGGAGTGCTACCCCCCTCTACGAGCAGTACTTC
clone size: NA; V gene: TRBV30; D gene: TRBD2; J gene: TRBJ2-3; CDR3 protein: CAWRMTSGGTDTQYF; CDR3 DNA: TGTGCCTGGAGGATGACTAGCGGGGGCACAGATACGCAGTATTTT
clone size: NA; V gene: TRBV10-1; D gene: TRBD1; J gene: TRBJ2-1; CDR3 protein: CASSEYRQGSYNEQFF; CDR3 DNA: TGCGCCAGCAGTGAATACCGACAGGGGTCCTACAATGAGCAGTTCTTC
clone size: NA; V gene: TRBV3-1/TRBV3-2; D gene: TRBD1; J gene: TRBJ1-6; CDR3 protein: CASSQKGQGGSPLHF; CDR3 DNA: TGTGCCAGCAGCCAGAAAGGCCAGGGGGGATCACCCCTCCACTTT
clone size: NA; V gene: TRBV4-2; D gene: NA; J gene: TRBJ2-3; CDR3 protein: CASSQIEADTQYF; CDR3 DNA: TGTGCCAGCAGCCAAATAGAGGCAGATACGCAGTATTTT
clone size: NA; V gene: TRBV6-2/TRBV6-3; D gene: NA; J gene: TRBJ1-1; CDR3 protein: CASSLQIGGAAFF; CDR3 DNA: TGTGCCAGCAGCCTACAAATAGGCGGTGCAGCTTTCTTT
clone size: NA; V gene: TRBV2; D gene: NA; J gene: TRBJ2-7; CDR3 protein: CASSPSGNNYEQYF; CDR3 DNA: TGTGCCAGCAGTCCCAGCGGAAACAACTACGAGCAGTACTTC
clone size: NA; V gene: TRBV6-1; D gene: NA; J gene: TRBJ1-4; CDR3 protein: CASSEMRRYLATNEKLFF; CDR3 DNA: TGTGCCAGCAGTGAGATGCGGCGATACCTCGCAACTAATGAAAAACTGTTTTTT
clone size: NA; V gene: TRBV4-3; D gene: NA; J gene: TRBJ2-3; CDR3 protein: CASSQDNVGGYTDTQYF; CDR3 DNA: TGCGCCAGCAGCCAAGATAATGTGGGGGGATACACAGATACGCAGTATTTT
clone size: NA; V gene: TRBV5-5; D gene: TRBD1; J gene: TRBJ1-4; CDR3 protein: CASSPGGTQATNEKLFF; CDR3 DNA: TGTGCCAGCAGCCCAGGGGGGACCCAGGCAACTAATGAAAAACTGTTTTTT
clone size: NA; V gene: TRBV6-2/TRBV6-3; D gene: NA; J gene: TRBJ1-4; CDR3 protein: CASSPRPAGRSEKLFF; CDR3 DNA: TGTGCCAGCAGCCCGCGTCCGGCAGGGCGGAGTGAAAAACTGTTTTTT
clone size: NA; V gene: TRBV18; D gene: NA; J gene: TRBJ1-1; CDR3 protein: CASSPPGIWATEAFF; CDR3 DNA: TGTGCCAGCTCACCACCCGGGATCTGGGCCACTGAAGCTTTCTTT
clone size: NA; V gene: TRBV10-2; D gene: TRBD1; J gene: TRBJ2-2; CDR3 protein: CASRQGASGELFF; CDR3 DNA: TGCGCCAGCAGGCAGGGGGCCTCCGGGGAGCTGTTTTTT
clone size: once; V gene: TRBV30; D gene: NA; J gene: TRBJ1-2; CDR3 protein: CAWNPGEPYYGYTF; CDR3 DNA: TGTGCCTGGAACCCCGGGGAGCCGTACTATGGCTACACCTTC
clone size: NA; V gene: TRBV25-1; D gene: NA; J gene: TRBJ1-2; CDR3 protein: CASSKVQSYGYTF; CDR3 DNA: TGTGCCAGCAGTAAAGTACAGAGCTATGGCTACACCTTC
clone size: NA; V gene: TRBV10-1; D gene: TRBD2; J gene: TRBJ2-2; CDR3 protein: CASSPGGGELFF; CDR3 DNA: TGCGCCAGCAGTCCGGGGGGCGGGGAGCTGTTTTTT
clone size: NA; V gene: TRBV7-8; D gene: TRBD1; J gene: TRBJ2-1; CDR3 protein: CASSLGTGRSYNEQFF; CDR3 DNA: TGTGCCAGCAGCTTAGGGACAGGGCGCTCCTACAATGAGCAGTTCTTC
clone size: NA; V gene: TRBV7-3; D gene: NA; J gene: TRBJ1-1; CDR3 protein: CASSPGFGTEAFF; CDR3 DNA: TGTGCCAGCAGTCCAGGGTTTGGCACTGAAGCTTTCTTT
clone size: NA; V gene: TRBV5-1; D gene: NA; J gene: TRBJ2-2; CDR3 protein: CASSETGIRPTGELFF; CDR3 DNA: TGCGCCAGCAGCGAGACTGGCATACGGCCCACCGGGGAGCTGTTTTTT
clone size: NA; V gene: TRBV2; D gene: TRBD1; J gene: TRBJ1-2; CDR3 protein: CASSEHTGGRGYTF; CDR3 DNA: TGTGCCAGCAGTGAACACACAGGGGGCCGAGGCTACACCTTC
clone size: NA; V gene: TRBV6-5; D gene: NA; J gene: TRBJ2-7; CDR3 protein: CASSDPSYEQYF; CDR3 DNA: TGTGCCAGCAGCGACCCTAGCTACGAGCAGTACTTC
clone size: NA; V gene: TRBV20-1; D gene: NA; J gene: TRBJ1-2; CDR3 protein: CSANMGGGYTF; CDR3 DNA: TGCAGTGCTAACATGGGGGGTGGCTACACCTTC
clone size: NA; V gene: TRBV5-4; D gene: TRBD2; J gene: TRBJ2-2; CDR3 protein: CASRIAGGPNGELFF; CDR3 DNA: TGTGCCAGCAGAATAGCGGGGGGGCCGAACGGGGAGCTGTTTTTT
clone size: NA; V gene: TRBV6-2/TRBV6-3; D gene: NA; J gene: TRBJ2-7; CDR3 protein: CASSYRIGQPNREQYF; CDR3 DNA: TGTGCCAGCAGTTACCGTATTGGACAGCCCAACCGCGAGCAGTACTTC
clone size: NA; V gene: TRBV6-2/TRBV6-3; D gene: NA; J gene: TRBJ1-2; CDR3 protein: CASSSYEGNYGYTF; CDR3 DNA: TGTGCCAGCAGTTCCTACGAGGGTAACTATGGCTACACCTTC
clone size: NA; V gene: TRBV7-8; D gene: NA; J gene: TRBJ2-5; CDR3 protein: CASSVTGRGETQYF; CDR3 DNA: TGTGCCAGCAGCGTAACAGGGCGTGGGGAGACCCAGTACTTC
clone size: NA; V gene: TRBV5-6; D gene: TRBD1; J gene: TRBJ2-4; CDR3 protein: CASSGQGDSFAKNIQYF; CDR3 DNA: TGTGCCAGCAGCGGACAGGGGGACTCCTTCGCCAAAAACATTCAGTACTTC
clone size: NA; V gene: TRBV9; D gene: TRBD2; J gene: TRBJ2-5; CDR3 protein: CASSPPRGLAGGTTGTQYF; CDR3 DNA: TGTGCCAGCAGCCCTCCCCGGGGACTAGCGGGGGGGACGACAGGGACCCAGTACTTC
clone size: NA; V gene: TRBV7-6; D gene: TRBD1; J gene: TRBJ1-1; CDR3 protein: CASSYRGSNTEAFF; CDR3 DNA: TGTGCCAGCAGCTACAGGGGGAGCAACACTGAAGCTTTCTTT
clone size: NA; V gene: TRBV5-8; D gene: NA; J gene: TRBJ2-1; CDR3 protein: CASSFFSSYNEQFF; CDR3 DNA: TGTGCCAGCAGCTTTTTCAGCTCCTACAATGAGCAGTTCTTC
clone size: NA; V gene: TRBV18; D gene: TRBD1; J gene: TRBJ1-1; CDR3 protein: CASSRTGGTEAFF; CDR3 DNA: TGTGCCAGCTCAAGGACAGGGGGCACTGAAGCTTTCTTT
clone size: NA; V gene: TRBV9; D gene: TRBD1; J gene: TRBJ1-5; CDR3 protein: CASSVGGQSNQPQHF; CDR3 DNA: TGTGCCAGCAGCGTTGGGGGACAGAGCAATCAGCCCCAGCATTTT
clone size: NA; V gene: TRBV4-3; D gene: TRBD1; J gene: TRBJ2-3; CDR3 protein: CASSQGGGGDTQYF; CDR3 DNA: TGCGCCAGCAGCCAAGGAGGGGGCGGGGATACGCAGTATTTT
clone size: once; V gene: TRBV13; D gene: NA; J gene: TRBJ2-7; CDR3 protein: CASSPPISGSYEQYF; CDR3 DNA: TGTGCCAGCAGCCCCCCGATATCGGGCTCCTACGAGCAGTACTTC
clone size: NA; V gene: TRBV9; D gene: NA; J gene: TRBJ1-2; CDR3 protein: CASSVGGYGYTF; CDR3 DNA: TGTGCCAGCAGCGTCGGGGGCTATGGCTACACCTTC
clone size: NA; V gene: TRBV24-1; D gene: NA; J gene: TRBJ2-2; CDR3 protein: CATSDLVSNTGELFF; CDR3 DNA: TGTGCCACCAGTGATTTGGTTAGTAACACCGGGGAGCTGTTTTTT
clone size: few; V gene: TRBV6-5; D gene: NA; J gene: TRBJ1-1; CDR3 protein: CASSYLGAYEAFF; CDR3 DNA: TGTGCCAGCAGTTACTTGGGGGCCTATGAAGCTTTCTTT
clone size: NA; V gene: TRBV5-1; D gene: TRBD2; J gene: TRBJ2-1; CDR3 protein: CASSLGLAGGHDEQFF; CDR3 DNA: TGCGCCAGCAGCTTGGGACTAGCGGGGGGGCACGATGAGCAGTTCTTC
clone size: NA; V gene: TRBV7-2; D gene: TRBD2; J gene: TRBJ2-1; CDR3 protein: CASSFVAGENNEQFF; CDR3 DNA: TGTGCCAGCAGCTTCGTAGCGGGGGAAAACAATGAGCAGTTCTTC
clone size: NA; V gene: TRBV5-4; D gene: NA; J gene: TRBJ2-5; CDR3 protein: CASSGRPGETQYF; CDR3 DNA: TGTGCCAGCAGCGGTCGACCAGGGGAGACCCAGTACTTC
clone size: NA; V gene: TRBV9; D gene: TRBD1; J gene: TRBJ2-3; CDR3 protein: CASSATRGPRTDTQYF; CDR3 DNA: TGTGCCAGCAGCGCAACCAGGGGGCCAAGGACAGATACGCAGTATTTT
clone size: NA; V gene: TRBV14; D gene: TRBD1; J gene: TRBJ1-1; CDR3 protein: CASSQVATGKAFF; CDR3 DNA: TGTGCCAGCAGCCAAGTAGCGACAGGGAAAGCTTTCTTT
clone size: NA; V gene: TRBV7-2; D gene: TRBD2; J gene: TRBJ2-7; CDR3 protein: CASSLGGEDYEQYF; CDR3 DNA: TGTGCCAGCAGCCTTGGGGGGGAAGACTACGAGCAGTACTTC
clone size: NA; V gene: TRBV11-2; D gene: TRBD1; J gene: TRBJ1-1; CDR3 protein: CASSLQGGGTEAFF; CDR3 DNA: TGTGCCAGCAGCCTACAGGGGGGGGGCACTGAAGCTTTCTTT
clone size: NA; V gene: TRBV7-2; D gene: TRBD1; J gene: TRBJ2-1; CDR3 protein: CASSLDRGTGGYNEQFF; CDR3 DNA: TGTGCCAGCAGCTTAGATCGTGGGACAGGGGGTTACAATGAGCAGTTCTTC
clone size: NA; V gene: TRBV12-3/TRBV12-4; D gene: NA; J gene: TRBJ1-1; CDR3 protein: CASSYGQNTEAFF; CDR3 DNA: TGTGCCAGCAGCTACGGACAGAACACTGAAGCTTTCTTT
clone size: NA; V gene: TRBV6-5; D gene: NA; J gene: TRBJ2-1; CDR3 protein: CASSRVRSSYNEQFF; CDR3 DNA: TGTGCCAGCAGCCGCGTTCGGAGCTCCTACAATGAGCAGTTCTTC